This T cell receptor (beta chain) was observed in a study of T cells in Graves' hyperthyroidism and ophthalmopathy. This clonotype was counted a few times. TCR beta CDR3 sequences were amplified from RNA transcripts. The HTBI set primed first-round TCR CDR3 RT-PCR. TCRdb redid the calling of the multiplex PCR reads with MiXCR, one entry per CDR3 protein. Of some 720,000 distinct CDR3 sequences listed, roughly 15% were seen once; the top ten hold around 8%. This clonotype was obtained from a man younger than 35 with Graves' hyperthyroidism. Sample: blood.

Written as DNA, the CDR3 is TGTGCCAGCAGCCTCGACAACATGAGGGCTGAGCAGTTCTTC. It encodes CASSLDNMRAEQFF. The chain has TRBV6-1 and TRBJ2-1; possibly TRBD2 for D (5 bases). Germline V lookup: CDR1 MNHNS, CDR2 SASEGT. CDR3 size: 14 residues. Trimming took 6 bases from V and 9 from J, leaving 18 bases between them.